This is a list of T cell receptor beta chains from one sample in a study of Ad26.COV2.S vaccination and SARS-CoV-2 variants. The table came from immunoSEQ multiplex PCR; TCRdb's copy has only in-frame clones and leaves some out. The profile shows hundreds of thousands of clones, about 90% of them singletons. The source material was peripheral blood, sampled after recovery from COVID-19. The source of these receptors is a human donor who had recovered from COVID-19. Both conserved end residues are part of each CDR3. Rows give clone size only sometimes, using once, few, many, or a class for an expanded clone.

CASRKTGAGQPQYF	NA	TRBV7-2	14	NA
CASSVYRKNTEAFF	TRBJ1-1	TRBV2	14	NA
CSVASGTAATEAFF	TRBJ1-1	TRBV29-1	14	NA
CASSYWAGAGETQYF	TRBJ2-5	TRBV6-5	15	NA
CASSSGGLAAPETQYF	TRBJ2-5	TRBV6-2/TRBV6-3	16	NA
CASSDPQLVGQTDTQYF	TRBJ2-3	TRBV9	17	NA
CASSWTQGDGYTF	TRBJ1-2	TRBV27	13	NA
CASSLRTSSTDTQYF	TRBJ2-3	TRBV5-1	15	NA
CASSDGRGGQETQYF	TRBJ2-5	TRBV10-2	15	NA
CASSYGTKTYGYTF	TRBJ1-2	TRBV6-2/TRBV6-3	14	NA
CAISESTGNQPQHF	TRBJ1-5	TRBV10-3	14	NA
CASSEVRTNSPLHF	TRBJ1-6	TRBV2	14	few
CASSLGTGGSSYNSPLHF	TRBJ1-6	TRBV7-8	18	NA
CASSIAGPWDTEAFF	TRBJ1-1	TRBV19	15	NA
CASSLTEAKNIQYF	TRBJ2-4	TRBV5-1	14	NA
CASSPGTSSGNTIYF	TRBJ1-3	TRBV4-1	15	NA
CASSRQGSSEAFF	TRBJ1-1	TRBV5-4	13	NA
CASSVGWDRATYEQYF	TRBJ2-7	TRBV9	16	NA
CASSLGPTGTDTQYF	TRBJ2-3	TRBV27	15	once
CASSLEGLHEQYF	TRBJ2-7	TRBV11-2	13	NA
CASSLRGTEAFF	TRBJ1-1	TRBV5-5	12	NA
CSVRHTEAFF	TRBJ1-1	TRBV29-1	10	NA
CASSLAGLAGDYNEQFF	TRBJ2-1	TRBV7-2	17	NA
CASSLGAGDEQYF	TRBJ2-7	TRBV12-3/TRBV12-4	13	NA
CASSKALGRVDPHFYEQYF	TRBJ2-7	TRBV21-1	19	NA
CASSYSKAGGYGYTF	TRBJ1-2	TRBV6-2/TRBV6-3	15	NA
CASSFQRKDNEKLFF	TRBJ1-4	TRBV6-6	15	NA
CASSLLAGTNTGELFF	TRBJ2-2	TRBV9	16	NA
CASSPVPAGEQFF	TRBJ2-1	TRBV4-3	13	NA
CASSQDSGGTEAFF	TRBJ1-1	TRBV3-1/TRBV3-2	14	NA
CASSLRTADSSYNEQFF	TRBJ2-1	TRBV4-1	17	NA
CASSFDRFREQYF	TRBJ2-7	TRBV28	13	NA
CASSLRSSGGVQETQYF	TRBJ2-5	TRBV5-1	17	NA
CASSLSGAYEQYF	TRBJ2-7	TRBV12-3/TRBV12-4	13	NA
CAITDRPTGQPQHF	TRBJ1-5	TRBV10-3	14	once
CASITGSAGDYGYTF	TRBJ1-2	TRBV7-2	15	NA
CASSSRTYEQFF	TRBJ2-1	TRBV13	12	NA
CASSLESSLQETQYF	TRBJ2-5	TRBV7-2	15	once
CASSLILGTGEQPQHF	TRBJ1-5	TRBV5-5	16	NA
CASSLLLHADQGNEQYF	TRBJ2-7	TRBV7-9	17	NA
CASSQKTGGNTEAFF	TRBJ1-1	TRBV4-1	15	NA
CASSLRGVDSYNSPLHF	TRBJ1-6	TRBV11-2	17	NA
CASSFKETQYF	TRBJ2-5	TRBV2	11	once
CASSLESGGVYNEQFF	TRBJ2-1	TRBV7-2	16	once
CASSTLTGLNYGYTF	TRBJ1-2	TRBV6-5	15	NA
CASRSVGQGRLRSTEAFF	TRBJ1-1	TRBV7-8	18	NA
CASGPKGAAFSGNTIYF	TRBJ1-3	TRBV12-5	17	NA
CAWSFYRDRRNEKLFF	TRBJ1-4	TRBV30	16	few
CASTKIRDRVDEQYF	TRBJ2-7	TRBV27	15	NA
CATSDLQNEQFF	TRBJ2-1	TRBV24-1	12	NA
CASSWITGDKSFTDTQYF	TRBJ2-3	TRBV7-8	18	NA